What follows is one T cell receptor (beta chain) and its context. The data derive from a study of blood T cell repertoires in COVID-19. For the study at large: T cells, B-cell-depleted T cells, or PBMCs supplied cDNA or gDNA.

The CDR3 sequence is 14 residues long. The V and J ends lost 6 bases and 6 bases respectively, with 17 bases between them. Germline V gene lookup returns CDR1 MNHEY and CDR2 SMNVEV (reference sequence). Original handling: Amplification with reference gene primers provided the estimates of nucleated cell counts. Only in-frame clones appear in the TCRdb table, and some are missing; sequencing was by immunoSEQ multiplex PCR. The V and J calls and clone size were taken over from that table, and D and trimming were inferred from the DNA. The repertoire holds 350,000 or so clones, with almost 90% as singletons.

The gene calls are TRBV27 and TRBJ1-2; D perhaps matches TRBD1 (5 bases). Sequenced sample: peripheral blood. The sequence was obtained from a man between 18 and 29 years old with active or convalescent COVID-19. This CDR3 reads CASSPGRGTNGYTF. For the CDR3, the DNA is TGTGCCAGCAGCCCAGGTAGGGGCACAAATGGCTACACCTTC.